The present TCR beta chain was sequenced within a study of cytomegalovirus exposure and HLA in healthy donors. In regard to this clone: No antigen is known for it.

The CDR3 is made up of 16 amino acids. Germline CDR1 SGHNT, CDR2 YYREEE (reference sequence). The J segment lost 1 base and the V segment lost 4 bases, leaving 5 bases of the junction unmatched. Researchers ran the PCR with 60 Vbeta and 13 Jbeta primers. TCRdb's copy holds only in-frame clones and misses some; the assay was immunoSEQ multiplex PCR. This table holds around 70,000 clones, around 75% found once. Overall study results and limits: More clonal expansion characterized HLA-associated TCR beta chains than equally common others in a later analysis.

This sequence joins TRBV5-4 and TRBJ2-2; 9 nucleotides line up with TRBD2. Sequenced: PBMCs. The TCR sequence derives from a man in his 70s in good health and CMV-seronegative. DNA for the CDR3: TGTGCCAGCAGCGGGGGACTAGCAATGAACACCGGGGAGCTGTTTTTT. Encoded protein: CASSGGLAMNTGELFF.